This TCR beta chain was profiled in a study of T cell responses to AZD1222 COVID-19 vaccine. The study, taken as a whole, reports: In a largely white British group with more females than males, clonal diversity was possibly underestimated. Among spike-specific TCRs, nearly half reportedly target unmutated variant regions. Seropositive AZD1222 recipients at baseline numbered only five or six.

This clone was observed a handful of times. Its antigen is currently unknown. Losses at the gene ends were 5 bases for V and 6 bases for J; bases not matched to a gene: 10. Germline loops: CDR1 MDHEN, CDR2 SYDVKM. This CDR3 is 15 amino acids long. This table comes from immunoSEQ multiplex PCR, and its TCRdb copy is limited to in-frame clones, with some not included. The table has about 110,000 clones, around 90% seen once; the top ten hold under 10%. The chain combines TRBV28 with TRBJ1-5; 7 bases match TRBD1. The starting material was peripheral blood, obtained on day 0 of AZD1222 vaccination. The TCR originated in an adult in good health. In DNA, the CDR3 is TGTGCCAGCAGTCTCGGACAGGTGGGGGGTCAGCCCCAGCATTTT. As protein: CASSLGQVGGQPQHF.